This T cell receptor (beta chain) stems from a study of T cell responses to AZD1222 COVID-19 vaccine. Clones were read by immunoSEQ multiplex PCR, and TCRdb kept only the in-frame ones, dropping some. The sample includes about 130,000 clones, 86% of them seen just once. This clone was seen a handful of times. The ends were cut back, 4 bases at V and 2 bases at J, with 8 bases in the middle. The CDR3 is made up of 12 amino acids. Germline CDR1 and CDR2: GTSNPN and SVGIG (reference sequence). This sample comprised peripheral blood, obtained on day 0 of AZD1222 vaccination. This TCR was sampled from an adult in good health. V gene TRBV30 combines with J gene TRBJ1-1, with D possibly being TRBD1 (6 bases). The CDR3 sequence: CAWKGGNTEAFF. The CDR3 DNA follows: TGTGCCTGGAAGGGGGGTAACACTGAAGCTTTCTTT.